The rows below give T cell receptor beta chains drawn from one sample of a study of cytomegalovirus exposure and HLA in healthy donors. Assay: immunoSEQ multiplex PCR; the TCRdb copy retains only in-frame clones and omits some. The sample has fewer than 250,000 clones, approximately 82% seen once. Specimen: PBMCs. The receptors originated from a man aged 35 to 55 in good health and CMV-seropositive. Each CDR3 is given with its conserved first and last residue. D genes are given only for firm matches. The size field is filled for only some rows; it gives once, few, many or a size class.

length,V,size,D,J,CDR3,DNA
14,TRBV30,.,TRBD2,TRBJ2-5,CAWRLAGTKETQYF,TGTGCCTGGAGGCTAGCGGGAACGAAGGAGACCCAGTACTTC
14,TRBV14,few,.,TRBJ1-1,CASSQGQPNTEAFF,TGTGCCAGCAGCCAGGGGCAGCCGAACACTGAAGCTTTCTTT
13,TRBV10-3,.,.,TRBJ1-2,CAISEGGIPTSTF,TGTGCCATCAGTGAGGGGGGGATACCCACATCCACCTTC
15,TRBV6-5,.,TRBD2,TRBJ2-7,CASSSTSGRSYEQYF,TGTGCCAGCAGTTCGACTAGCGGGAGGTCCTACGAGCAGTACTTC
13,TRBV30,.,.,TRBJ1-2,CAWSEGGHTGYTF,TGTGCCTGGAGTGAGGGCGGGCATACTGGCTACACCTTC
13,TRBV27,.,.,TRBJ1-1,CASSTGFNTEAFF,TGTGCCAGCAGTACAGGGTTCAACACTGAAGCTTTCTTT
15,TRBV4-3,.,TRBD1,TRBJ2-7,CASSPGDRGPYEQYF,TGCGCCAGCAGCCCCGGGGACAGGGGCCCCTACGAGCAGTACTTC
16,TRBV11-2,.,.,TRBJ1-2,CASSFTGRGSSYGYTF,TGTGCCAGCAGCTTCACCGGCAGGGGATCGAGCTATGGCTACACCTTC
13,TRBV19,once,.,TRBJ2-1,CASTLAGKDEQFF,TGTGCCAGTACCCTGGCGGGTAAGGATGAGCAGTTCTTC
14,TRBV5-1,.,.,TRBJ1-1,CASSRAGQNTEAFF,TGCGCCAGCAGCCGGGCTGGACAGAACACTGAAGCTTTCTTT
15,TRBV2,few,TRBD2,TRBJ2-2,CASGGLAGEPGELFF,TGTGCCAGTGGGGGACTAGCGGGAGAACCCGGGGAGCTGTTTTTT
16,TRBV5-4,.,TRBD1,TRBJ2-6,CASSSGQVSGANVLTF,TGTGCCAGCAGCTCGGGACAGGTCTCTGGGGCCAACGTCCTGACTTTC
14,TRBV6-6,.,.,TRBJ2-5,CASSYSQGQETQYF,TGTGCCAGCAGTTACTCGCAGGGCCAAGAGACCCAGTACTTC
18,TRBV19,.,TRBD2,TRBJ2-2,CASSKGSAGAANTGELFF,TGTGCCAGTAGTAAAGGATCAGCGGGAGCTGCGAACACCGGGGAGCTGTTTTTT
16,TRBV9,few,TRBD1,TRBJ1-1,CASSVTPGGTNTEAFF,TGTGCCAGCAGCGTAACTCCAGGGGGGACGAACACTGAAGCTTTCTTT
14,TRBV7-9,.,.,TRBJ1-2,CASSWDTLQHGYTF,TGTGCCAGCAGCTGGGACACCCTCCAGCATGGCTACACCTTC
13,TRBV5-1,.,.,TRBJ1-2,CASREPGSYGYTF,TGCGCCAGCAGGGAGCCCGGAAGTTATGGCTACACCTTC
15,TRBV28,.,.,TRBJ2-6,CASSLGGSGANGLTF,TGTGCCAGCAGCCTCGGCGGCTCTGGGGCCAACGGCCTGACTTTC
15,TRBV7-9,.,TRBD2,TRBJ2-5,CASSLGSGEGETQYF,TGTGCCAGCAGCCTGGGAAGCGGGGAGGGAGAGACCCAGTACTTC
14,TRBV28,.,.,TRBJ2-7,CASRSSRGSYEQYF,TGTGCCAGCAGATCCAGTAGGGGGTCCTACGAGCAGTACTTC
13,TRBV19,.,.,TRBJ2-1,CASSTHRNNEQFF,TGTGCCAGTAGTACTCACAGGAATAATGAGCAGTTCTTC
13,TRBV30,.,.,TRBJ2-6,CAWSADRTNGLTF,TGTGCCTGGAGTGCCGACAGGACCAACGGCCTGACTTTC
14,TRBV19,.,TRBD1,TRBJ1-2,CASRGTGGFYGYTF,TGTGCCAGTAGGGGGACAGGGGGCTTCTATGGCTACACCTTC
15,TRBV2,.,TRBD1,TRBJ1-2,CASSAQTGPRYGYTF,TGTGCCAGCAGTGCCCAGACAGGGCCGCGCTATGGCTACACCTTC
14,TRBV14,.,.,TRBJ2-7,CASSRAGPRKEQYF,TGTGCCAGCAGCCGGGCAGGGCCGAGGAAAGAGCAGTACTTC
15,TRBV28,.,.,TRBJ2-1,CASVGAGGGAWEQFF,TGTGCCAGCGTGGGAGCTGGCGGAGGAGCTTGGGAGCAGTTCTTC
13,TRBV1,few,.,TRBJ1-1,CTSSQRTPREAFF,TGCACCAGCAGCCAACGGACACCCCGTGAAGCTTTCTTT
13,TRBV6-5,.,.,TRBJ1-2,CASSYKGGYGYTF,TGTGCCAGCAGTTACAAGGGAGGGTATGGCTACACCTTC
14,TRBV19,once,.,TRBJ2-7,CASSMGGASYEQYF,TGTGCCAGTAGTATGGGCGGGGCCTCCTACGAGCAGTACTTC
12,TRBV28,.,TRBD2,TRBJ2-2,CASSLTLGRVFF,TGTGCCAGCAGTTTAACCTTGGGGAGGGTGTTTTTT
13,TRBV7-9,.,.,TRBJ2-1,CASSSYRTNEQFF,TGTGCCAGCAGCTCTTATCGGACTAATGAGCAGTTCTTC
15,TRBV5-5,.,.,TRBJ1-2,CASTPTGGAPGGYTF,TGTGCCAGCACCCCCACGGGGGGCGCCCCGGGAGGCTACACCTTC
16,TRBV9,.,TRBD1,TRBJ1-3,CASSLDRGYSGNTIYF,TGTGCCAGCAGCTTAGACAGGGGCTACTCTGGAAACACCATATATTTT
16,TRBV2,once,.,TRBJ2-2,CASSTNTGVGTGELFF,TGTGCCAGCAGCACCAACACGGGGGTTGGGACCGGGGAGCTGTTTTTT
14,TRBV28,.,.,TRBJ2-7,CASTSPTVPYEQYF,TGTGCCAGCACCAGTCCGACAGTCCCCTACGAGCAGTACTTC
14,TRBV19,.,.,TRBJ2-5,CASSRLGARETQYF,TGTGCCAGTTCCCGATTGGGGGCGCGAGAGACCCAGTACTTC
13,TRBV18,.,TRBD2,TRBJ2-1,CASSPPRREKQFF,TGTGCCAGCTCACCACCAAGGCGGGAGAAGCAGTTCTTC
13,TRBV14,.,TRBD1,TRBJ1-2,CASSQGTGSGYTF,TGTGCCAGCAGCCAAGGGACAGGGTCTGGCTACACCTTC
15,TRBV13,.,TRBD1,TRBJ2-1,CASRNQPRTGYEQFF,TGTGCCAGCAGAAACCAACCGCGGACAGGGTATGAGCAGTTCTTC
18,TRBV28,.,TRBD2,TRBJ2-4,CASSFYNLGGGTKNIQYF,TGTGCCAGCAGTTTCTACAACCTCGGGGGGGGGACCAAAAACATTCAGTACTTC
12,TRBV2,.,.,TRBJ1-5,CASSAMGGAQHF,TGTGCCAGCAGTGCGATGGGGGGGGCCCAGCATTTT